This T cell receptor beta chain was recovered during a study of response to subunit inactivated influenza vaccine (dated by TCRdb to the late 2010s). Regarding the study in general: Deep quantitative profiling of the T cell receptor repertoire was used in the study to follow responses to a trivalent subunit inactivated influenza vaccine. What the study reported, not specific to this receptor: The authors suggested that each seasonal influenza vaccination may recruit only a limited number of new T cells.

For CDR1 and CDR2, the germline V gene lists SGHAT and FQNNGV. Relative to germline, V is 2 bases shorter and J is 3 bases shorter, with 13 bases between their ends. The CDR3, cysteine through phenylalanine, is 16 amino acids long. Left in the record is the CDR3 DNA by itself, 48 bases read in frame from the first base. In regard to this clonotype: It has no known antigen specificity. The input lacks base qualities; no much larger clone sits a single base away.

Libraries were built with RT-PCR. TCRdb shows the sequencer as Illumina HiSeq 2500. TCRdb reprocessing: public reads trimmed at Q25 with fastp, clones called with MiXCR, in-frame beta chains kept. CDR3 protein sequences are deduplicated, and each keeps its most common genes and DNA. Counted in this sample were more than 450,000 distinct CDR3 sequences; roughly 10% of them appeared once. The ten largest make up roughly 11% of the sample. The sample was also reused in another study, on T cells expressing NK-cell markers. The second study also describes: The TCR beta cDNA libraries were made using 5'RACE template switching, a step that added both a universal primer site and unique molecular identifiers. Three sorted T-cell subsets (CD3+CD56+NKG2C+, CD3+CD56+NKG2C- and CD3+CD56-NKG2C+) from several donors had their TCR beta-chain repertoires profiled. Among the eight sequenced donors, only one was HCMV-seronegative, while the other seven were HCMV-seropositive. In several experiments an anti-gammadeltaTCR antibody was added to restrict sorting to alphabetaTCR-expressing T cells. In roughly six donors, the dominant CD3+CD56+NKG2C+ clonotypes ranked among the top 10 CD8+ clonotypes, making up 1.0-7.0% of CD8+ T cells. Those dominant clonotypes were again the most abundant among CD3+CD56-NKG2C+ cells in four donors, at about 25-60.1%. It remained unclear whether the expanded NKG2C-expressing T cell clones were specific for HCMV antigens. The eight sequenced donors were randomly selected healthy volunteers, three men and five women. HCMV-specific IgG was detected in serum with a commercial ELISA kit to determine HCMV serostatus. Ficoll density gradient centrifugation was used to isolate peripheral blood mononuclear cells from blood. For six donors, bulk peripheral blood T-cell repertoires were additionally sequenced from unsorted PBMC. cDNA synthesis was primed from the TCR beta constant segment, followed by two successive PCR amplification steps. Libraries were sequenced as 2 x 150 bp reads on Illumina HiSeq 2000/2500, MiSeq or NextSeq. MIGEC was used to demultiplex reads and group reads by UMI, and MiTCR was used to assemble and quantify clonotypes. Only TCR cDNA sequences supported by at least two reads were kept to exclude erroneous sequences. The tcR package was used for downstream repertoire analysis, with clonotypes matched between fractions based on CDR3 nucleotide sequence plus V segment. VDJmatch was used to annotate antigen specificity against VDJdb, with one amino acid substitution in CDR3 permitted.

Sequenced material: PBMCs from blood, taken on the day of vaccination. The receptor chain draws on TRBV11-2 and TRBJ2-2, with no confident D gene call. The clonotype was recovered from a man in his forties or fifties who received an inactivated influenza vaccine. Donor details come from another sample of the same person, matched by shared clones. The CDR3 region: CASSLTYFVDTGELFF. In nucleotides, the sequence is TGTGCCAGCAGCTTAACATACTTCGTTGACACCGGGGAGCTGTTTTTT.